These T cell receptor beta chains were read from a single sample in a study of blood T cell repertoires in COVID-19. Using immunoSEQ multiplex PCR, the repertoire was profiled, and TCRdb retains in-frame clones only, with some absent. The repertoire holds roughly 160,000 clones, with roughly 90% as singletons. The sequencing input was peripheral blood. The receptors originated from a man younger than 30 with COVID-19, enrolled during active disease. Both conserved end residues are part of each CDR3. D genes are given only for firm matches. The size of a clone is reported for some rows only, either as once, few or many, or as a class for expanded clones.

abundance,v_gene,j_gene,d_gene,CDR3aa,CDR3nt
once,TRBV4-3,TRBJ1-2,-,CASSQEIIRGLRPNYGYTF,TGCGCCAGCAGCCAAGAAATTATTCGGGGTCTTAGACCTAACTATGGCTACACCTTC
-,TRBV5-1,TRBJ2-5,-,CASSLRQQETQYF,TGCGCCAGCAGCTTGCGTCAGCAAGAGACCCAGTACTTC
-,TRBV28,TRBJ2-3,-,CASSSLANTDTQYF,TGTGCCAGCAGTAGTCTAGCGAACACAGATACGCAGTATTTT
-,TRBV13,TRBJ1-1,-,CASSLYGRNTEAFF,TGTGCCAGCAGCTTATATGGGAGAAACACTGAAGCTTTCTTT
-,TRBV10-3,TRBJ2-3,TRBD2,CAISATSGYTDTQYF,TGTGCCATCAGTGCGACTAGCGGCTACACAGATACGCAGTATTTT
-,TRBV7-9,TRBJ1-2,-,CASSFDRQPNYGYTF,TGTGCCAGCAGCTTCGACAGACAGCCTAACTATGGCTACACCTTC
-,TRBV6-1,TRBJ2-7,TRBD2,CASSEATSGGPYYEQYF,TGTGCCAGCAGTGAAGCGACTAGCGGGGGGCCCTACTACGAGCAGTACTTC
-,TRBV11-2,TRBJ2-3,-,CASSRSAIGGGTDTQYF,TGTGCCAGCAGCCGGTCAGCGATTGGGGGCGGCACAGATACGCAGTATTTT
once,TRBV5-6,TRBJ2-7,-,CASSLAAGFAYEQYF,TGTGCCAGCAGCTTGGCCGCAGGGTTCGCCTACGAGCAGTACTTC
-,TRBV5-5,TRBJ2-7,TRBD1,CASSGGQGIYEQYF,TGTGCCAGCAGCGGGGGACAGGGTATTTACGAGCAGTACTTC
-,TRBV27,TRBJ1-2,TRBD1,CASSDRSYGYTF,TGTGCCAGCTCGGACAGGTCCTATGGCTACACCTTC
-,TRBV27,TRBJ2-3,-,CASSLRGRSDTQYF,TGTGCCAGCAGTTTAAGAGGGAGGTCAGATACGCAGTATTTT
-,TRBV19,TRBJ2-5,TRBD2,CASTPRGLTQETQYF,TGTGCCAGTACCCCGCGGGGACTAACCCAAGAGACCCAGTACTTC
-,TRBV27,TRBJ2-1,TRBD2,CASSTLAGVLGEQFF,TGTGCCAGCAGTACCCTAGCGGGAGTGTTGGGTGAGCAGTTCTTC
-,TRBV28,TRBJ2-5,TRBD2,CASSFSGRGQETQYF,TGTGCCAGCAGTTTCAGCGGGAGGGGACAAGAGACCCAGTACTTC
-,TRBV28,TRBJ2-5,-,CASRNRRVQETQYF,TGTGCCAGCAGGAACCGACGGGTCCAAGAGACCCAGTACTTC
-,TRBV20-1,TRBJ1-5,-,CSASHVQSAAPNQPQHF,TGCAGTGCTAGTCACGTACAGTCAGCCGCGCCCAATCAGCCCCAGCATTTT
-,TRBV4-1,TRBJ1-1,-,CASSQDLSPWAAFF,TGCGCCAGCAGCCAAGATCTTTCCCCTTGGGCGGCTTTCTTT
-,TRBV24-1,TRBJ2-1,-,CATKLGRRGSEQFF,TGTGCCACCAAACTGGGTCGGCGCGGAAGTGAGCAGTTCTTC
-,TRBV5-6,TRBJ2-2,-,CASSWQGPSLNTGELFF,TGTGCCAGCAGCTGGCAGGGTCCCTCACTTAACACCGGGGAGCTGTTTTTT
once,TRBV6-1,TRBJ2-1,-,CASSEEGGYEQFF,TGTGCCAGCAGTGAAGAGGGGGGGTATGAGCAGTTCTTC
few,TRBV5-6,TRBJ2-7,-,CASRTGAPGEQYF,TGTGCCAGCAGGACGGGAGCCCCAGGGGAGCAGTACTTC
once,TRBV29-1,TRBJ2-5,-,CSVVQETQYF,TGCAGCGTTGTTCAGGAGACCCAGTACTTC
-,TRBV29-1,TRBJ1-1,TRBD1,CSTPGGNTEAFF,TGCAGCACCCCAGGGGGGAACACTGAAGCTTTCTTT
-,TRBV27,TRBJ2-1,-,CASSYTRTYNEQFF,TGTGCCAGCAGTTATACTAGGACCTACAATGAGCAGTTCTTC
-,TRBV7-8,TRBJ1-1,-,CASWSVPGRNTEAFF,TGTGCCAGCTGGTCAGTCCCAGGGCGGAACACTGAAGCTTTCTTT
-,TRBV12-3/TRBV12-4,TRBJ1-2,-,CASSPGRGYGYTF,TGTGCCAGCAGTCCCGGTCGGGGTTATGGCTACACCTTC
-,TRBV7-2,TRBJ1-5,TRBD1,CASSLRGGGQPQHF,TGTGCCAGCAGCTTAAGAGGGGGCGGTCAGCCCCAGCATTTT
-,TRBV18,TRBJ2-2,-,CASSTRGSTGELFF,TGTGCCAGCTCAACACGGGGCAGCACCGGGGAGCTGTTTTTT